This TCR beta chain was obtained from a study of T cell responses to AZD1222 COVID-19 vaccine (dated by TCRdb to 2020 to 2023). Some background on the complete study: Because spike-specific TCR depth and breadth did not differ between the two schedules, AZD1222 recipients who got a second dose at roughly 4 weeks were pooled with those who got a second dose at roughly 12 weeks. A total of 230 to 250 trial participants underwent TCR sequencing, of whom around 200 received two doses of AZD1222 and some 25 received two doses of the MenACWY control vaccine. Enrollment into the trials was organized by age into subgroups of 18-55, 56-69 and 70-plus years, and those subgroups contained about 160, 30 and 59 TCR-sequenced participants, respectively. Paper-wide results and their limitations: Only six AZD1222 recipients were SARS-CoV-2 seropositive at baseline, limiting conclusions about previously exposed vaccinees. Because no samples from the day 14 peak response were available, repertoires could be characterized only after the peak T cell response. Nearly half of unique spike-specific TCRs reportedly recognized epitopes outside regions mutated in the B.1.351 and B.1.1.7 variants. After two AZD1222 doses, spike-specific TCR breadth and depth were significantly higher than at day 0 and than in MenACWY recipients. Participants were mostly white British and included more females than males, and it was suggested by the authors that clonal diversity may have been underestimated. The vaccine-associated CD4 TCRs covered the entire spike protein, and the dominant responses fell in regions 160-218 and 743-854. In the small 56-69-year group, the increase in depth fell short of significance, most likely because of low power.

This specimen's time point label, interpreted: baseline before first vaccination. Vaccinee samples came from UK trials COV001 and COV002, including a single-blind randomized controlled phase 2/3 trial of AZD1222 (ChAdOx1 nCoV-19) in healthy adults. For TCRbeta chain sequencing, PBMC samples were collected from trial participants at day 0 and at day 28 after the second dose. On this clone itself: Its antigen has not been determined. Base-call qualities are not available, and no considerably larger clone is one nucleotide away.

The CDR3 regions of human TCRbeta chains were subjected to immunosequencing. The study's processing was this. TCRs in the repertoires were matched against a reference library of SARS-CoV-2-specific TCRs that had been generated with the MIRA antigen-specificity platform. Breadth meant the fraction of unique TCRs that were SARS-CoV-2-associated, whereas depth meant the fraction of total T cells that were SARS-CoV-2-associated. Using the MIRA data, each spike-specific TCR was mapped to the spike region that the TCR reacts to and placed in a CD4 or CD8 class. Log10-transformed breadth and depth values were compared by one-way ANOVA with Sidak's multiple comparisons tests. TCRdb re-hosts the immuneACCESS table, in-frame sequences only. Its copies lack some clones; in the studies checked, an unresolved V gene accounts for under half of them, and the cause for the rest is not known. From that table come the V and J calls and clone size; the DNA was used to work out D and trimming. The sample table contains roughly 91,000 clones; only one count was recorded for about 92% of them. The top ten constitute around 2.2% of the sample.

The germline V gene provides CDR1 SGHTA and CDR2 FQGNSA. The V end gives up 1 base and the J end 4 bases, leaving 9 bases in the junction not matched to a gene. From the cysteine up to the phenylalanine, the CDR3 has a length of 18 residues. Of all the DNA, just the CDR3 is kept, 54 bases in frame from base 1. The TCR sequence derives from an adult in good health. The chain links TRBV7-2 with TRBJ2-2; 10 junctional bases match TRBD2. The sequences come from peripheral blood, collected on day 0 of AZD1222 vaccination. In nucleotide form, the sequence is TGTGCCAGCAGCTTAGGGTTGGGACTAGCGTCCACCACCGGGGAGCTGTTTTTT. It codes for CASSLGLGLASTTGELFF.